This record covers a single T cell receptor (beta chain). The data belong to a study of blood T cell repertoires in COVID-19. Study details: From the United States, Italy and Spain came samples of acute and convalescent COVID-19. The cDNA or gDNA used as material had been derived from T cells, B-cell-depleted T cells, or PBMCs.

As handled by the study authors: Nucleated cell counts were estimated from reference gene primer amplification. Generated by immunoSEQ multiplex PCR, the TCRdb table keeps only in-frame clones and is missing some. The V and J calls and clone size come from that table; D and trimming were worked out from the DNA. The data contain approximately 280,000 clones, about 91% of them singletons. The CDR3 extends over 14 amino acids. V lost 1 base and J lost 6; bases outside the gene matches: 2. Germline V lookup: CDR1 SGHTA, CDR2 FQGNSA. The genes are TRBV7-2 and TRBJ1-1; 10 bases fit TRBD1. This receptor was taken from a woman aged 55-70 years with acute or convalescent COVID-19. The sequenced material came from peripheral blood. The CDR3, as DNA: TGTGCCAGCAGCTTAGGACAGGGGGCGGCTGAAGCTTTCTTT. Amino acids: CASSLGQGAAEAFF.